A single sample is the source of the 21 T cell receptor beta chains below, sequenced in a study of shared clonotypes between healthy human individuals. Sequencing used immunoSEQ multiplex PCR; TCRdb keeps in-frame clones, though not all of them. Of around 2.3 million clones in the sample, almost 96% were seen once. Sequenced input: naive CD4+ T cells sorted from blood. Stated subset: CD45RA+ positively selected. The receptors stem from a man aged 18 to 30 in good health.

The V and J genes are TRBV5-4 and TRBJ1-6, with D hard to call. Germline V gene sequence: CDR1 SGHNT, CDR2 YYREEE (reference sequence). The CDR3 sequence is 13 residues long. With 3 bases removed from V and 10 bases from J, the gap between germline ends came to 11 bases. The CDR3 sequence: CASSSFGESPLHF. The CDR3, as DNA: TGTGCCAGCAGCTCCTTCGGGGAGTCACCCCTCCACTTT.

This sequence joins TRBV6-5 and TRBJ1-6, with 8 bases that match TRBD1. CDR1 is MNHEY and CDR2 is SVGAGI in the germline V gene. This CDR3 region has 15 residues. Trimming cost V 2 bases and J 9 bases; bases outside gene matches: 6. For the CDR3, the DNA is TGTGCCAGCAGTTACCAGGGACAGGCGGGTTCACCCCTCCACTTT. Its translation is CASSYQGQAGSPLHF.

In the case of this clone: Other DNA sequences in the sample encode the same CDR3. The chain carries TRBV11-2 and TRBJ1-2, with 9 bases lining up with TRBD1. The CDR3 is 14 amino acids. CDR1 and CDR2 from the germline V gene are SGHAT and FQNNGV. The V segment lost 4 bases and the J segment 2 bases; nucleotides outside the gene matches: 2. CDR3 region: CASSSGQGNYGYTF. Written as DNA, the CDR3 is TGTGCCAGCAGCTCCGGACAGGGGAACTATGGCTACACCTTC.

V and J are TRBV10-3 and TRBJ1-1, with a weak D call TRBD1 (6 bases). The CDR3 has 15 amino acids. V lost 7 bases and J lost 4, with 19 bases in between. The germline V gene has CDR1 ENHRY and CDR2 SYGVKD. This CDR3 is CAITGARGAGTEAFF. The CDR3 DNA reads TGTGCCATCACAGGAGCCCGGGGGGCGGGCACTGAAGCTTTCTTT.

The V and J genes are TRBV27 and TRBJ2-1; D is unclear. Germline V lookup: CDR1 MNHEY, CDR2 SMNVEV (reference sequence). CDR3 size: 11 residues. Deletions cut 5 bases from V and 8 bases from J, with 7 bases between. Here the CDR3 reads CASSPLDEQFF. DNA of the CDR3: TGTGCCAGCAGTCCTCTGGATGAGCAGTTCTTC.

As concerns this clone: This sample also contains other DNA sequences that code for the same CDR3. This rearrangement joins TRBV5-1 to TRBJ1-5, with D uncertain. V was clipped by 0 bases and J by 0 bases, with 7 bases between them. The CDR3 loop spans 15 amino acids. Germline V lookup: CDR1 SGHRS, CDR2 YFSETQ. For the CDR3, the DNA is TGCGCCAGCAGCTTGGACAGCAGTAGCAATCAGCCCCAGCATTTT. Translation gives CASSLDSSSNQPQHF.

The chain carries TRBV4-1 and TRBJ1-1, with D tentatively TRBD1 (5 bases). This CDR3 is 14 amino acids long. The V gene lost 0 bases and the J gene lost 11 bases, with 16 bases spanning the gap. Germline V gene sequence: CDR1 MGHRA, CDR2 YSYEKL. The CDR3 loop is CASSQEHRWGLAFF. The DNA for the CDR3 is TGCGCCAGCAGCCAAGAGCATCGGTGGGGACTGGCTTTCTTT.

The chain uses TRBV5-1 and TRBJ2-5; the match to TRBD2 covers 13 bases. From germline, CDR1 is SGHRS and CDR2 YFSETQ. This CDR3 is 18 amino acids long. The ends lost 4 bases at V and 3 bases at J; junction bases unmatched: 12. In DNA form, the CDR3 reads TGCGCCAGCAGCCTACGGCCGGGACTAGCGGGGCCCAAAGAGACCCAGTACTTC. This encodes CASSLRPGLAGPKETQYF.

The chain couples TRBV5-6 to TRBJ2-3, with D tentatively TRBD2 (5 bases). Germline values: CDR1 SGHDT, CDR2 YYEEEE. Deletions cut 4 bases from V and 3 bases from J, with 21 bases between. The CDR3 spans 17 residues. CDR3 sequence reads: CASSRAGLAIGTDTQYF. The CDR3, as DNA: TGTGCCAGCAGCCGGGCGGGTCTGGCGATAGGGACAGATACGCAGTATTTT.

V is TRBV2 and J is TRBJ2-7; D is perhaps TRBD1 (5 bases). The V and J ends lost 1 base and 3 bases respectively, with 13 bases between them. CDR1 SNHLY and CDR2 FYNNEI come from the germline V gene. The CDR3 spans 15 residues. The CDR3 spells CASSEEDSPIYEQYF. CDR3 DNA sequence: TGTGCCAGCAGTGAAGAAGACAGCCCAATCTACGAGCAGTACTTC.

The chain links TRBV10-3 to TRBJ2-1; TRBD2 aligns across 10 bases. This CDR3 region has 15 residues. Trimming removed 2 bases from V and 5 bases from J; junction bases left unmatched: 3. In germline, CDR1 is ENHRY, CDR2 SYGVKD. In DNA form, the CDR3 reads TGTGCCATCAGTGAGACCCTAGCGGGGGACAATGAGCAGTTCTTC. Encoded protein: CAISETLAGDNEQFF.

This sequence joins TRBV30 and TRBJ2-5, with 10 bases matching TRBD2. The J segment lost 2 bases and the V segment lost 7 bases, leaving 10 bases of the junction unmatched. This CDR3 has 15 residues. Germline CDR1 reads GTSNPN; CDR2 reads SVGIG (reference sequence). CDR3 protein: CALDLTSGIQETQYF. The CDR3 DNA is TGTGCCTTGGACCTAACTAGCGGGATTCAAGAGACCCAGTACTTC.

The rearrangement links TRBV30 to TRBJ2-5; D unclear. Per germline, CDR1 GTSNPN and CDR2 SVGIG (reference sequence). V lost 5 bases to trimming and J lost 5 bases, with 6 bases between them. This CDR3 is 10 amino acids long. For the CDR3, the DNA is TGTGCCTGGGCTTTGGAGACCCAGTACTTC. Translation gives CAWALETQYF.

The genes are TRBV6-5 and TRBJ2-1, with 7 bases fitting TRBD2. The CDR3 length is 13 residues. Germline V lookup: CDR1 MNHEY, CDR2 SVGAGI. The trim removed 10 bases at V and 7 bases at J, leaving 10 bases unmatched. The CDR3 nucleotides read TGTGCCATCGCCAGCGGGGTTAGAAATGAGCAGTTCTTC. Residues: CAIASGVRNEQFF.

This clone was counted a single time. The chain employs TRBV10-3 and TRBJ2-1, with no clear D. The germline CDR1 and CDR2 sequences are ENHRY and SYGVKD. This CDR3 comprises 14 residues. V was cut by 3 bases and J by 12 bases, with 18 bases left in between. This CDR3 reads CAISDYPDLELQFF. CDR3 sequence (DNA): TGTGCCATCAGTGATTATCCAGACCTCGAGTTGCAGTTCTTC.

The chain is built from TRBV4-3 and TRBJ1-2, with 7 bases fitting TRBD1. The CDR3 runs 14 residues. Germline trimming cut 4 bases from V and 2 bases from J; bases unmatched to any gene: 4. Germline CDR1 is LGHNA and CDR2 is YSLEER. The CDR3 DNA sequence: TGCGCCAGCAGCCGCCTGACAGGGAACTATGGCTACACCTTC. This encodes CASSRLTGNYGYTF.

This chain joins TRBV5-1 and TRBJ1-5; D perhaps matches TRBD1 (5 bases). This CDR3 region has 14 residues. CDR1 SGHRS and CDR2 YFSETQ come from the germline V gene. The V end lost 0 bases, the J end lost 6 bases, and 10 bases lay between the germline ends. CDR3 nucleotide sequence: TGCGCCAGCAGCTTGGCGGGGGATGCTCAGCCCCAGCATTTT. Translation gives CASSLAGDAQPQHF.

The chain combines TRBV7-2 with TRBJ2-2, with TRBD2 as a possible D gene (6 bases). The CDR3 extends over 16 amino acids. Germline V lookup: CDR1 SGHTA, CDR2 FQGNSA. Trimming stripped 6 bases from V and 0 bases from J, with 14 bases between. This CDR3 reads CASSTMGTANTGELFF. CDR3 nucleotide sequence: TGTGCCAGCAGTACCATGGGGACTGCGAACACCGGGGAGCTGTTTTTT.

The chain couples TRBV19 to TRBJ1-2, with 9 bases that match TRBD1. CDR1 LNHDA and CDR2 SQIVND come from the germline V gene (reference sequence). There are 13 residues in the CDR3. The ends lost 6 bases at V and 7 bases at J; junction bases unmatched: 6. For the CDR3, the DNA is TGTGCCAGTAGATGGACAGGGGATCGTGGCTACACCTTC. This codes for CASRWTGDRGYTF.

The chain couples TRBV5-1 to TRBJ2-2, with no clear D. V shed 6 bases and J shed 8 bases, with 11 bases lying between them. The CDR3 totals 12 residues. Germline assignment: CDR1 SGHRS and CDR2 YFSETQ. In DNA form, the CDR3 reads TGCGCCAGCACCCTCATTGGAGGGGAGCTGTTTTTT. It codes for CASTLIGGELFF.

The rearrangement uses TRBV12-5 and TRBJ2-3, with a tentative D call TRBD1 (6 bases). Looked up from germline, CDR1 is LGHNT and CDR2 is FRNRAP. The CDR3 loop spans 18 amino acids. V was shortened by 7 bases and J by 2 bases, with 25 bases between the two germline ends. The CDR3 is CASAQGPKGADLTDTQYF. The CDR3 nucleotides are TGTGCTAGTGCCCAGGGGCCTAAAGGGGCCGACCTCACAGATACGCAGTATTTT.